The next 22 T cell receptor beta chains were all read from a single sample in a study of Tregs in tolerant kidney transplant recipients. TCRdb keeps only in-frame clones here, not all; method: immunoSEQ multiplex PCR. The sample holds approximately 98,000 clones, nearly 90% seen once. The sequencing used CD4+ T cells from blood, collected before the transplant. The receptor set was obtained from a human donor who received a combined kidney and bone marrow transplant.

This clone was counted between two and nine times. This chain links TRBV5-1 with TRBJ1-2; D is possibly TRBD1 (6 bases). V lost 6 bases, J lost 0 bases, and 15 bases lay in between. The CDR3 totals 15 residues. CDR1 is SGHRS and CDR2 is YFSETQ in the germline V gene. CDR3 DNA: TGCGCCAGCACACCTGCCGGGACAACTAACTATGGCTACACCTTC. Its protein is CASTPAGTTNYGYTF. Filled out from reference TRBV5-1 and TRBJ1-2, the complete variable domain reads KAGVTQTPRYLIKTRGQQVTLSCSPISGHRSVSWYQQTPGQGLQFLFEYFSETQRNKGNFPGRFSGRQFSNSRSEMNVSTLELGDSALYLCASTPAGTTNYGYTFGSGTRLTVV.

The chain recombines TRBV7-2 with TRBJ2-2, with TRBD2 matching over 12 bases. The germline CDR1 and CDR2 sequences are SGHTA and FQGNSA. With V trimmed by 5 bases and J by 2 bases, 6 bases remained unmatched. This CDR3 spans 17 amino acids. In nucleotides, the CDR3 is TGTGCCAGCAGCCCGTGGACTAGCGGGAAAAACACCGGGGAGCTGTTTTTT. Protein sequence: CASSPWTSGKNTGELFF.

The chain carries TRBV6-6 and TRBJ2-7; tentatively, D is TRBD2 (6 bases). Trimming removed 4 bases from V and 0 bases from J, with 10 bases in between. In germline, CDR1 is MNHNY, CDR2 SVGAGI (reference sequence). The CDR3 length is 14 residues. The CDR3 sequence: CASSSYGGSYEQYF. CDR3 nucleotide sequence: TGTGCCAGCAGTTCCTACGGGGGCTCCTACGAGCAGTACTTC.

This chain joins TRBV10-2 and TRBJ2-7; 9 positions match TRBD1. Germline V lookup: CDR1 WSHSY, CDR2 SAAADI. The CDR3 contains 14 residues. Losses at the gene ends were 0 bases for V and 3 bases for J; bases not matched to a gene: 0. This CDR3 is CASSESGQGYEQYF. In nucleotides, the CDR3 is TGCGCCAGCAGTGAGTCGGGACAGGGCTACGAGCAGTACTTC.

The V call is TRBV29-1, the J call TRBJ2-7; 8 positions match TRBD1. Germline V gene lookup returns CDR1 SQVTM and CDR2 ANQGSEA. This CDR3 is built from 13 residues. Unmatched junction bases numbered 11, after V lost 7 bases and J lost 6 bases. CDR3 sequence reads: CSGKKDRAGEQYF. The CDR3 DNA sequence: TGCAGCGGGAAAAAGGACAGGGCTGGCGAGCAGTACTTC.

The genes are TRBV7-7 and TRBJ2-1; no firm D call. CDR3 length: 14 residues. The germline V gene encodes CDR1 SSHAT and CDR2 FNYEAQ (reference sequence). Trimming left V 4 bases short and J 0 bases short, with 7 bases between. The CDR3 loop is CASSYVSSYNEQFF. Written as DNA, the CDR3 is TGTGCCAGCAGCTATGTGAGCTCCTACAATGAGCAGTTCTTC.

V usage is TRBV5-1 and J usage is TRBJ2-2; 7 bases fit TRBD2. Germline loops: CDR1 SGHRS, CDR2 YFSETQ. J lost 2 bases, V lost 3 bases, and 4 bases had no gene match. The length of the CDR3 is 15 residues. CDR3 bases: TGCGCCAGCAGCTCCCGGGAGGAAAACACCGGGGAGCTGTTTTTT. Its translation is CASSSREENTGELFF.

The V and J genes are TRBV6-1 and TRBJ2-1, with 8 bases fitting TRBD1. The ends lost 7 bases at V and 1 base at J; junction bases unmatched: 6. The CDR3 has 15 residues. CDR1 MNHNS and CDR2 SASEGT come from the germline V gene. In DNA, the CDR3 is TGTGCCAGCATTCTACAGGGGGGTTCCTACAATGAGCAGTTCTTC. Amino acid sequence: CASILQGGSYNEQFF.

This chain links TRBV7-8 with TRBJ1-2, with D tentatively TRBD1 (6 bases). This CDR3 region has 15 residues. V gave up 1 base and J gave up 5 bases, with 14 bases separating them. Germline V gene lookup returns CDR1 SGHVS and CDR2 FQNEAQ. CDR3 protein: CASSLEVPGAYGYTF. The DNA of the CDR3 is TGTGCCAGCAGCTTAGAGGTTCCAGGGGCATATGGCTACACCTTC.

The chain couples TRBV19 to TRBJ2-3, with 12 bases identical to TRBD2. The germline V gene encodes CDR1 LNHDA and CDR2 SQIVND (reference sequence). This CDR3 is built from 17 residues. V was clipped by 4 bases and J by 6 bases; unmatched bases: 11. The CDR3 DNA follows: TGTGCCAGTAGTACCCCCTCTAGCGGGGGGGTCAGGGATACGCAGTATTTT. Encoded protein: CASSTPSSGGVRDTQYF.

This chain joins TRBV19 and TRBJ1-5; TRBD1 matches at 8 bases. Germline trimming cut 1 base from V and 3 bases from J; bases unmatched to any gene: 8. The length of the CDR3 is 17 residues. The V gene's germline CDR1 is LNHDA and CDR2 SQIVND (reference sequence). CDR3 DNA: TGTGCCAGTAGTATAGGCCCGACAGGGGTCTACAATCAGCCCCAGCATTTT. This sequence encodes CASSIGPTGVYNQPQHF.

A single count supports this clone. This chain links TRBV18 with TRBJ1-2; D not resolved. The CDR3 is 15 residues long. The ends were cut back, 3 bases at V and 4 bases at J, with 15 bases in the middle. Germline-derived CDR1 and CDR2 are KGHSH and LQKENI. The CDR3 DNA sequence: TGTGCCAGCTCACCTCTGGGCGATAGTATCTATGGCTACACCTTC. It is translated as CASSPLGDSIYGYTF.

This clone was picked up one time. The chain has TRBV5-1 and TRBJ1-4, with a tentative D call TRBD1 (6 bases). The CDR3 has 14 amino acids. Trimming took 4 bases from V and 4 from J, leaving 11 bases between them. CDR1 SGHRS and CDR2 YFSETQ come from the germline V gene. The CDR3 nucleotides are TGCGCCAGCAGCCCCGGACAGTTTAATGAAAAACTGTTTTTT. Amino acid sequence: CASSPGQFNEKLFF.

This clone was recorded a few times. The chain uses TRBV4-3 and TRBJ2-1; D is unresolved. This CDR3 contains 15 residues. The V end lost 2 bases, the J end lost 4 bases, and 12 bases lay between the germline ends. Germline lookup yields CDR1 LGHNA and CDR2 YSLEER. The CDR3: CASSQITLDYNEQFF. Here the CDR3 DNA reads TGCGCCAGCAGCCAAATCACGTTAGATTACAATGAGCAGTTCTTC.

This chain joins TRBV5-1 and TRBJ2-1, with TRBD2 identical over 9 bases. The CDR3 runs 15 residues. The germline CDR1 and CDR2 sequences are SGHRS and YFSETQ. V lost 1 base, J lost 6 bases, and 5 bases stayed unmatched. As DNA, the CDR3 is TGCGCCAGCAGCTTGTTGGCTAGCGGGACCAATGAGCAGTTCTTC. Amino acids: CASSLLASGTNEQFF.

The rearrangement uses TRBV9 and TRBJ2-1, with 15 bases fitting TRBD2. CDR3 length: 18 amino acids. V dropped 5 bases and J dropped 4; count of bases not matched to a gene: 10. Germline V lookup: CDR1 SGDLS, CDR2 YYNGEE. The CDR3 sequence is CASSDGLAGGRLYNEQFF. CDR3 DNA: TGTGCCAGCAGTGATGGACTAGCGGGAGGGCGGTTGTACAATGAGCAGTTCTTC.

CDR3: CASSSTIGGSEGYTF. The CDR3 region has the DNA TGTGCCAGCAGTTCCACGATCGGGGGGTCGGAAGGCTACACCTTC. V gene TRBV6-5 combines with J gene TRBJ1-2, with TRBD1 as a possible D gene (5 bases). Looked up from germline, CDR1 is MNHEY and CDR2 is SVGAGI. V shed 4 bases and J shed 8 bases, with 20 bases lying between them. This CDR3 is built from 15 residues.

The chain has TRBV7-6 and TRBJ2-7, with D hard to call. The CDR3 length is 11 residues. The V gene's germline CDR1 is SGHVS and CDR2 FNYEAQ. Trimming left V 5 bases short and J 7 bases short, with 9 bases between. DNA for the CDR3: TGTGCCAGCAGCCCCCGTTCGGAGCAGTACTTC. It specifies CASSPRSEQYF.

This clone occurred once. The chain has TRBV5-5 and TRBJ1-5, with TRBD1 matching 8 bases. The germline V gene has CDR1 SGHKS and CDR2 YYEKEE (reference sequence). This CDR3 contains 14 residues. J lost 4 bases, V lost 3 bases, and 3 bases had no gene match. The CDR3 here is CASSWGQVNQPQHF. CDR3 in DNA: TGTGCCAGCAGCTGGGGACAGGTAAATCAGCCCCAGCATTTT.

CDR3 protein: CASSLNEGETQYF. CDR3 coding DNA: TGTGCCAGCAGCTTAAACGAGGGAGAGACCCAGTACTTC. The rearrangement joins TRBV7-2 to TRBJ2-5; tentative D call: TRBD2 (5 bases). The CDR3 has 13 residues. Germline V lookup: CDR1 SGHTA, CDR2 FQGNSA. Trimming stripped 2 bases from V and 4 bases from J, with 8 bases between.

V usage is TRBV5-6 and J usage is TRBJ1-1; tentative D call: TRBD1 (6 bases). Looked up from germline, CDR1 is SGHDT and CDR2 is YYEEEE. V dropped 4 bases and J dropped 1 base, with 17 bases sitting between them. This CDR3 is built from 16 residues. CDR3 DNA: TGTGCCAGCAGCGTTGGTCGGGGGGGCCGGAACACTGAAGCTTTCTTT. Amino acid sequence: CASSVGRGGRNTEAFF.

This chain connects TRBV5-1 to TRBJ1-2, with TRBD1 matching over 8 bases. CDR1 SGHRS and CDR2 YFSETQ come from the germline V gene. Germline trimming cut 0 bases from V and 2 bases from J; bases unmatched to any gene: 3. CDR3 length: 15 amino acids. This CDR3 is CASSLEQGANYGYTF. The CDR3 nucleotides are TGCGCCAGCAGCTTGGAGCAGGGGGCGAACTATGGCTACACCTTC.